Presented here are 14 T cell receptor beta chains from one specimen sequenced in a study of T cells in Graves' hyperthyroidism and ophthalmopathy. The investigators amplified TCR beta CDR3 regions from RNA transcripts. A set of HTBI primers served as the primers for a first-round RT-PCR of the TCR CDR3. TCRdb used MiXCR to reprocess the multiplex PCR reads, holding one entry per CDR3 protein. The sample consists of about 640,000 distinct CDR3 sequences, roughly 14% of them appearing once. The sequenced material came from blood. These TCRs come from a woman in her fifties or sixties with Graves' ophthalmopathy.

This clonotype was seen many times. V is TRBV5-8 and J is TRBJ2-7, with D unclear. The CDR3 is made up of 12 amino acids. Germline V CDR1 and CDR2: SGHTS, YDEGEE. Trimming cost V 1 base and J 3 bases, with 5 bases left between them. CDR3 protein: CASSLRLYEQYF. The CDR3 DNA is TGTGCCAGCAGCTTGAGGCTCTACGAGCAGTACTTC. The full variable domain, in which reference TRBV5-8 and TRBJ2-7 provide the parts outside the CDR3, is EAGVTQSPTHLIKTRGQQATLRCSPISGHTSVYWYQQALGLGLQFLLWYDEGEERNRGNFPPRFSGRQFPNYSSELNVNALELEDSALYLCASSLRLYEQYFGPGTRLTVT.

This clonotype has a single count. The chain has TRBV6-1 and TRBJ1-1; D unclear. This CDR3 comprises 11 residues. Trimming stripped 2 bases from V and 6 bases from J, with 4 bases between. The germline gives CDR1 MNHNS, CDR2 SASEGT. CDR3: CASSEWAEAFF. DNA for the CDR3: TGTGCCAGCAGTGAATGGGCTGAAGCTTTCTTT.

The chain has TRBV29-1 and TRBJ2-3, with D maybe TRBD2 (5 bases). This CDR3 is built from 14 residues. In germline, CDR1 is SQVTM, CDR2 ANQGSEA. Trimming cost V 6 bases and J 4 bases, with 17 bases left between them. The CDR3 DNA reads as TGCAGCGTGTCCTTGAGGGTCGGGGCAGATACGCAGTATTTT. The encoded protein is CSVSLRVGADTQYF.

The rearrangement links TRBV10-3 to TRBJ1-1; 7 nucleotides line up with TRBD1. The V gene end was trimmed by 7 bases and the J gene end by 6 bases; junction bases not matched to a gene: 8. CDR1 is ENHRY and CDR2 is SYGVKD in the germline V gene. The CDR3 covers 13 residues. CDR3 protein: CAIKLDGTAEAFF. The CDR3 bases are TGTGCCATCAAGCTCGACGGGACAGCTGAAGCTTTCTTT.

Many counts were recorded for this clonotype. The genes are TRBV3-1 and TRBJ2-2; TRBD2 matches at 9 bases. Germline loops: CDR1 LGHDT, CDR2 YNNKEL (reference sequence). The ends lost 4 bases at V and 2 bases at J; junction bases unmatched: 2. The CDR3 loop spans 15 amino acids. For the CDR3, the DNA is TGTGCCAGCAGCCGACTAGCGGCTAACACCGGGGAGCTGTTTTTT. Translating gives CASSRLAANTGELFF.

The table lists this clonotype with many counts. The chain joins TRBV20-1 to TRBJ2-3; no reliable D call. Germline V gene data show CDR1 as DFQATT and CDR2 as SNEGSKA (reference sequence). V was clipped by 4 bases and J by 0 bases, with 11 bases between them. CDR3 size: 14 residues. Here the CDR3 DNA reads TGCAGTGCTATCTCCCCCCGAAGCACAGATACGCAGTATTTT. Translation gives CSAISPRSTDTQYF.

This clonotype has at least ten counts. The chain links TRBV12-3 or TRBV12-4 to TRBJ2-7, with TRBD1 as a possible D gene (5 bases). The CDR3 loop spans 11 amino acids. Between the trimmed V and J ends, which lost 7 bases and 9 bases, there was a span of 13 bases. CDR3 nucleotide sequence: TGTGCCAGCAACCAGGGTACTGTGCAGTACTTC. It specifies CASNQGTVQYF.

The CDR3 DNA is TGTGCCAGCAGCTTAGCCCTGGGCAGCGGGAGTGGGGATGAGCAGTTCTTC. Its translation: CASSLALGSGSGDEQFF. The chain couples TRBV7-9 to TRBJ2-1, with TRBD2 matching over 8 bases. The V gene end was trimmed by 0 bases and the J gene end by 8 bases; junction bases not matched to a gene: 12. CDR1 and CDR2 from the germline V gene are SEHNR and FQNEAQ (reference sequence). The CDR3 has 17 residues.

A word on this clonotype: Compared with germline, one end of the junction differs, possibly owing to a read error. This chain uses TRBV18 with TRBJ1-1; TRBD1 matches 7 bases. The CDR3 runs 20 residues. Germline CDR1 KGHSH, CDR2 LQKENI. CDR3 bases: TGTGTCAGCTCACCACCCCCGGGCAGGGGGATTTGGATAGAAGACACTGAAGCTTTCTTT. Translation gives CVSSPPPGRGIWIEDTEAFF.

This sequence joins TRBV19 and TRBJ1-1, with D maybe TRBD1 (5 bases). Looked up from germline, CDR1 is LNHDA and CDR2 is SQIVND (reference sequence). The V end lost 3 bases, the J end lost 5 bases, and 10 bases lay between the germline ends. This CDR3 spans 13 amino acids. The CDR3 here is CASSMGQGTEAFF. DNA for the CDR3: TGTGCCAGTAGTATGGGGCAAGGAACTGAAGCTTTCTTT.

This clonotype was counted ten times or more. The CDR3 sequence is CASRKSGRDEQFF. Written as DNA, the CDR3 is TGTGCCAGCCGCAAATCAGGGAGGGATGAGCAGTTCTTC. The gene calls are TRBV12-3 or TRBV12-4 and TRBJ2-1, with 7 bases aligning to TRBD2. CDR3 size: 13 residues. V trimming: 8 bases; J trimming: 8 bases; junction bases outside the gene matches: 9.

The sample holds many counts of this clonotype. The DNA for the CDR3 is TGTGCCAGCAGCTTGGACAGGGGGCTTAATAATGAGCAGTTCTTC. It yields the protein CASSLDRGLNNEQFF. This rearrangement joins TRBV7-2 to TRBJ2-1; 11 nucleotides agree with TRBD1. The CDR3 is 15 amino acids. The germline V gene has CDR1 SGHTA and CDR2 FQGNSA. V lost 3 bases and J lost 7; bases outside the gene matches: 5.

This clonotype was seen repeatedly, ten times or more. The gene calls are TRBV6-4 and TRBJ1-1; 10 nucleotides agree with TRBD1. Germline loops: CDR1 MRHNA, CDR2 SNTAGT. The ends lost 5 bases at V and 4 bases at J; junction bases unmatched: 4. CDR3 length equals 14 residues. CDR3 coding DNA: TGTGCCAGCAGTTCCGGGACAGGGGCCACTGAAGCTTTCTTT. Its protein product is CASSSGTGATEAFF.

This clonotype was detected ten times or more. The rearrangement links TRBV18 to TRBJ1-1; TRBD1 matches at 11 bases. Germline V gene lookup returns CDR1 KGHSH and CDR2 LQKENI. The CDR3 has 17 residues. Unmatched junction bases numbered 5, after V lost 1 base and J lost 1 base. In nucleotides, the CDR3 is TGTGCCAGCTCACCACTAGGACAGGGGGCACGGAACACTGAAGCTTTCTTT. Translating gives CASSPLGQGARNTEAFF. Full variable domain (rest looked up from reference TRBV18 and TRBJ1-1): NAGVMQNPRHLVRRRGQEARLRCSPMKGHSHVYWYRQLPEEGLKFMVYLQKENIIDESGMPKERFSAEFPKEGPSILRIQQVVRGDSAAYFCASSPLGQGARNTEAFFGQGTRLTVV.